The clone carrying this TCR beta chain was found a few times. The data belong to a study of T cells in Graves' hyperthyroidism and ophthalmopathy. Amplified regions were TCR beta CDR3 sequences from RNA transcripts. HTBI primers were used for first-round RT-PCR of the TCR CDR3. MiXCR, applied by TCRdb to the multiplex PCR reads, yields one record per CDR3 protein. The table lists a few hundred thousand distinct CDR3 sequences, around 14% of them singletons. Trimming removed 3 bases from V and 0 bases from J, with 15 bases in between. This CDR3 spans 17 amino acids. The germline V gene has CDR1 LNHDA and CDR2 SQIVND (reference sequence).

Sequencing input: blood. The gene calls are TRBV19 and TRBJ1-5, with unresolved D. This clonotype was sampled from a woman aged 18-30 years with Graves' hyperthyroidism. The CDR3 spells CASSMTGKDYSNQPQHF. The DNA for the CDR3 is TGTGCCAGTAGTATGACGGGGAAGGACTATAGCAATCAGCCCCAGCATTTT.